This is a list of T cell receptor beta chains from one sample in a study of T-cell reconstitution after alpha-beta-depleted transplantation in children. Using its own MiXCR run on the PCR reads, TCRdb lists one record per CDR3 protein. The sample has 190,000 or so distinct CDR3 sequences, about 6.3% seen once. Sequenced material: PBMCs from the stem cell graft donor, taken from the stem cell graft. The receptor source for this set is a human donor who donated a stem cell graft to a child with Wiskott-Aldrich syndrome. Each CDR3 is given with its conserved first and last residue. D genes are given only for firm matches. Expanded clones are given a class, and other clones once, few, many or no size at all.

size,J,V,D,DNA,CDR3
many,TRBJ2-7,TRBV29-1,NA,TGCAGCGGCGGACGGACCTCCTACGAGCAGTACTTC,CSGGRTSYEQYF
few,TRBJ2-1,TRBV20-1,TRBD2,TGCAGTGCCCCAAGGACGGAGGGACTAGGAAATGAGCAGTTCTTC,CSAPRTEGLGNEQFF
many,TRBJ2-7,TRBV12-3/TRBV12-4,NA,TGTGCCAGCACTTGGTCGGCAGGGAGAGACGAGCAGTACTTC,CASTWSAGRDEQYF
many,TRBJ2-3,TRBV5-1,TRBD2,TGCGCCAGCCAGGTCTCTAGCGGGAGGGCAGATACGCAGTATTTT,CASQVSSGRADTQYF
few,TRBJ1-5,TRBV4-3,NA,TGCGCCAGCAGCTCCTGGGCTGGGGTAGGGCAGCCCCAGCATTTT,CASSSWAGVGQPQHF
NA,TRBJ1-3,TRBV20-1,NA,TGCAGTGCTAGATCAGGCACGGACTTATCTGGAAACACCATATATTTT,CSARSGTDLSGNTIYF
NA,TRBJ1-1,TRBV29-1,NA,TGCAGCGTTGTTTGGGCGCCGGGGTCGAACACTGAAGCTTTCTTT,CSVVWAPGSNTEAFF
NA,TRBJ2-7,TRBV20-1,TRBD2,TGCTGTGCTCCACGGACTAGCGGGCTTTCCTACGAGCAGTACTTC,CCAPRTSGLSYEQYF
many,TRBJ2-5,TRBV5-5,NA,TGTGCCAGCAGCTTGGAACAGGGGAGGGAGACCCAGTACTTC,CASSLEQGRETQYF
few,TRBJ1-5,TRBV7-2,TRBD1,TGTGCCAGCACCGGCGGGACAGGGCGACAGCCCCAGCATTTT,CASTGGTGRQPQHF
many,TRBJ2-6,TRBV12-3/TRBV12-4,NA,TGTGCCAGCGCTGTGGCTTCATCTGGGGCCAACGTCCTGACTTTC,CASAVASSGANVLTF
many,TRBJ1-5,TRBV7-2,TRBD1,TGTGCCAGCAGCGTAGGGACAGTGTATCAGCCCCAGCATTTT,CASSVGTVYQPQHF
many,TRBJ2-6,TRBV5-4,NA,TGTGCCAGCAGCTTGGCCTGGGGCTCTGGGGCCAACGTCCTGACTTTC,CASSLAWGSGANVLTF
few,TRBJ2-7,TRBV7-2,NA,TGTGCCAGCATCTCGCCCGAGTCTCACGAGCAGTACTTC,CASISPESHEQYF
few,TRBJ2-6,TRBV2,NA,TGTGCCAGCAGTGGGTCCAGGGACGTCGGCTCTGGGGCCAACGTCCTGACTTTC,CASSGSRDVGSGANVLTF
many,TRBJ2-1,TRBV11-2,TRBD2,TGTGCCAGCAGCTTAGGGTTCCTTCTAGCGGGGTCCTACAATGAGCAGTTCTTC,CASSLGFLLAGSYNEQFF
many,TRBJ2-3,TRBV20-1,TRBD2,TGCAGCGGCGGGGGAACAGATACGCAGTATTTT,CSGGGTDTQYF
many,TRBJ2-1,TRBV24-1,NA,TGTGCCACCAGCTCCGACAGAGCACCCTACAATGAGCAGTTCTTC,CATSSDRAPYNEQFF
NA,TRBJ2-1,TRBV10-3,NA,TGTGCCATCAGTGAGATACAGGCGTCCTACAATGAGCAGTTCTTC,CAISEIQASYNEQFF
many,TRBJ2-5,TRBV3-1,NA,TGTGCCAGCAGCCATGGCGAGGGGACCCAGTACTTC,CASSHGEGTQYF
many,TRBJ1-2,TRBV29-1,NA,TGCACCGTTCTTAGGGGCGACGGTAGAGATGGCTACACCTTC,CTVLRGDGRDGYTF
many,TRBJ2-7,TRBV3-1,NA,TGTGCCAGCAGCCAAGACCGGAGGTCCTACGAGCAGTACTTC,CASSQDRRSYEQYF
NA,TRBJ2-4,TRBV5-4,TRBD2,TGTGCCAGCAGCCGCGGGGGGGGAGCCAAAAACATTCAGTACTTC,CASSRGGGAKNIQYF
few,TRBJ2-2,TRBV18,NA,TGTGCCAGCTCACCTCAAGGCGTCGCGAACACCGGGGAGCTGTTTTTT,CASSPQGVANTGELFF
many,TRBJ2-1,TRBV5-6,NA,TGTGCCAGCAGCTTGTATAGGGGCGAGCAGTTCTTC,CASSLYRGEQFF
few,TRBJ1-5,TRBV16,NA,TGTGCCAGCAGCCCTGCGGGACAAGGGTCCCAGCCCCAGCATTTT,CASSPAGQGSQPQHF
many,TRBJ2-1,TRBV5-1,TRBD1,TGCGCCAGTGGTGTTGAGGGGGCCGGAAATGAGCAGTTCTTC,CASGVEGAGNEQFF
many,TRBJ1-3,TRBV29-1,NA,TGCAGCGCAGAAATAGGAAACACCATATATTTT,CSAEIGNTIYF
few,TRBJ2-6,TRBV11-2,NA,TGTGCCAGCAGCCCCAAGGTGTCTGGGGCCAACGTCCTGACTTTC,CASSPKVSGANVLTF
NA,TRBJ2-7,TRBV2,TRBD1,TGTGCCAGCAGTGAAGCGCCGGGACAGGGAGTACTCTTAGGGCAGTACTTC,CASSEAPGQGVLLGQYF
few,TRBJ2-3,TRBV7-8,NA,TGTGCCAGCAGCTTTTGGAGGGGGGGCCCCGATACGCAGTATTTT,CASSFWRGGPDTQYF
many,TRBJ2-1,TRBV20-1,NA,TGCAGTGCTGAAGCCCATAGCGGCTACAATGAGCAGTTCTTC,CSAEAHSGYNEQFF
many,TRBJ2-7,TRBV12-3/TRBV12-4,TRBD1,TGTGCCGGCAGTTCCGGGACAGGGCGCGAGCAGTACTTC,CAGSSGTGREQYF
many,TRBJ2-3,TRBV24-1,TRBD2,TGTGCCACCAGTGATTCACTCGAGCGGGGGGGGTCAGATACGCAGTATTTT,CATSDSLERGGSDTQYF
NA,TRBJ2-5,TRBV5-1,TRBD2,TGCGCCAGCAGCCCCCTGGCGGGGGGAGAGACCCAGTACTTC,CASSPLAGGETQYF
many,TRBJ2-1,TRBV5-8,TRBD1,TGTGCCAGCAGCAGGGACAGCTTCCCCGCTTACAATGAGCAGTTCTTC,CASSRDSFPAYNEQFF
many,TRBJ2-2,TRBV5-1,NA,TGCGCCAGCAGCCCGACGACAGATACCGGGGAGCTGTTTTTT,CASSPTTDTGELFF
many,TRBJ2-7,TRBV4-3,NA,TGCGCCAGCAGCCAAGAGGACGGGACCTCCTACGAGCAGTACTTC,CASSQEDGTSYEQYF
many,TRBJ2-7,TRBV3-1,NA,TGTGCCAGCAGCCAATTAGGGCAGATGATAACCTACGAGCAGTACTTC,CASSQLGQMITYEQYF
many,TRBJ2-1,TRBV4-1,TRBD2,TGCGCCAGCAGCCAAGATTGGAGTCTAGCGGGAGATGAGCAGTTCTTC,CASSQDWSLAGDEQFF
NA,TRBJ1-5,TRBV10-3,NA,TGTGCCATCAGTGCCACAATGGCTTCGGATAGCAATCAGCCCCAGCATTTT,CAISATMASDSNQPQHF
many,TRBJ1-1,TRBV20-1,NA,TGCAGTGCTAGCACAGTACGGGCGACTGAAGCTTTCTTT,CSASTVRATEAFF
few,TRBJ1-6,TRBV28,NA,TGTGCCAGCAGCCCCGTTGTCAATTCACCCCTCCACTTT,CASSPVVNSPLHF
NA,TRBJ2-1,TRBV30,NA,TGTGCCTGGGTAGCGGCGTACTACAATGAGCAGTTCTTC,CAWVAAYYNEQFF
many,TRBJ2-3,TRBV6-5,TRBD1,TGTGCCAGCAGTTTTGGGACAGGGGAAGATACGCAGTATTTT,CASSFGTGEDTQYF
many,TRBJ2-5,TRBV12-3/TRBV12-4,TRBD2,TGTGCCAGCAGAACGGGACTAGCGGGAGCAGAGACCCAGTACTTC,CASRTGLAGAETQYF
many,TRBJ1-5,TRBV28,NA,TGTGCCAGCAGTTTTAATACCAGGGGACATCAGCCCCAGCATTTT,CASSFNTRGHQPQHF